The present T cell receptor beta chain was sequenced within a study of early T cells in non-severe SARS-CoV-2 infection. The germline CDR1 and CDR2 sequences are MNHEY and SVGAGI. With 4 bases clipped from V and 8 bases from J, the junction kept 12 bases outside the gene matches. This CDR3 contains 16 residues. This clonotype was observed many times. Its cognate antigen is unknown. Regarding the study as a whole: Anti-spike CD8 specificities were favored by VDJdb matching, whose results missed private and CD4 specificities.

Researchers tagged individual cDNA molecules with unique molecular identifiers. A single record per CDR3 protein comes from TCRdb applying MiXCR to the 5' RACE reads. Counted here are tens of thousands of distinct CDR3 sequences, over 10% occurring once; the ten biggest clones make up around 4%. V gene TRBV6-5 combines with J gene TRBJ2-1; 9 bases fit TRBD2. Material: whole blood. The receptor was derived from an adult who was a healthcare worker with PCR-confirmed SARS-CoV-2 infection or an uninfected control (not recorded which). CDR3 in amino acids: CASSSDVSGGKDEQFF. The CDR3 bases are TGTGCCAGCAGTTCCGACGTCAGCGGGGGGAAGGATGAGCAGTTCTTC.